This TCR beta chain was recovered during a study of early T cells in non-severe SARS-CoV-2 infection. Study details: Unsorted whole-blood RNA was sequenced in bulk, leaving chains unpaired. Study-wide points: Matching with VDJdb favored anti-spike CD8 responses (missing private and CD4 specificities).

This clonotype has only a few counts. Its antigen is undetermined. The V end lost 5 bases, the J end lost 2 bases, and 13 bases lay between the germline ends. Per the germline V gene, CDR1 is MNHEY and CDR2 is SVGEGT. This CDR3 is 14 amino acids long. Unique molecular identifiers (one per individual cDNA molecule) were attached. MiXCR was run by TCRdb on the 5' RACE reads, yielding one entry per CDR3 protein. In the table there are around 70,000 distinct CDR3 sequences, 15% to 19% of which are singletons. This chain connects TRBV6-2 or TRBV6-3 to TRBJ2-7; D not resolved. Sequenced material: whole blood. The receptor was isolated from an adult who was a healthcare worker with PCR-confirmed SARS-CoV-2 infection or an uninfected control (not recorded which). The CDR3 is CASSASSGPYEQYF. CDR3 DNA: TGTGCCAGCAGTGCCTCCTCGGGTCCCTACGAGCAGTACTTC.